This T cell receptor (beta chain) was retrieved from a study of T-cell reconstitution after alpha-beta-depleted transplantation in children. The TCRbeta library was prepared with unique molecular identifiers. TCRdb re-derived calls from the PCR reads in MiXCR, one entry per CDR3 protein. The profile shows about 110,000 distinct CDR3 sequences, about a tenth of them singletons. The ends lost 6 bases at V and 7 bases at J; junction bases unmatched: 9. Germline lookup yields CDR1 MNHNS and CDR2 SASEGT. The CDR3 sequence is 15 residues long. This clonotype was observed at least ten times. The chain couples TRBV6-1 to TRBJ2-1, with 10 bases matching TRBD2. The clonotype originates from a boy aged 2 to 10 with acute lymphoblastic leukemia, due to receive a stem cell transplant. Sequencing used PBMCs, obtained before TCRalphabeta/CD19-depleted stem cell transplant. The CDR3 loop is CASRELAGAGNEQFF. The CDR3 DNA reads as TGTGCCAGCAGGGAGCTAGCGGGAGCGGGAAATGAGCAGTTCTTC.